This is a list of T cell receptor beta chains from one sample in a study of post-analysis software for immune sequencing data. In TCRdb, the PCR reads were re-called with MiXCR into one record per CDR3 protein. The table shows approximately 630,000 distinct CDR3 sequences, with over 45% occurring only once. The sample comprised blood. These receptors were taken from a girl aged 2-10 years with multiple sclerosis. Each CDR3 is given with its conserved first and last residue. The D gene is left open where the match is weak. Size values are once, few and many counts, or a class for expanded clones, and some rows have none.

D,J,size,V,CDR3,DNA
TRBD2,TRBJ2-3,-,TRBV7-2,CASSPSGADTQYF,TGTGCCAGCAGCCCTAGCGGGGCAGATACGCAGTATTTT
TRBD2,TRBJ2-1,once,TRBV20-1,CSAPAGGNEQFF,TGCAGTGCCCCAGCGGGAGGCAATGAGCAGTTCTTC
-,TRBJ1-1,-,TRBV29-1,CSVVAGEGGGAFF,TGCAGCGTTGTGGCTGGAGAAGGCGGGGGAGCTTTCTTT
TRBD1,TRBJ1-2,once,TRBV20-1,CSATTGTGGVRGGYTF,TGCAGTGCCACAACCGGGACAGGGGGCGTGCGAGGAGGCTACACCTTC
-,TRBJ2-5,once,TRBV19,CASSTMSSQETQYF,TGTGCCAGTAGTACCATGAGTAGCCAAGAGACCCAGTACTTC
-,TRBJ2-5,-,TRBV5-1,CASRGGTHQETQYF,TGCGCCAGCAGGGGGGGGACACACCAAGAGACCCAGTACTTC
-,TRBJ2-1,-,TRBV6-5,CASSYSEFWVLPYNEQFF,TGTGCCAGCAGTTACTCGGAATTTTGGGTCTTGCCCTACAATGAGCAGTTCTTC
-,TRBJ1-2,-,TRBV7-2,CASSLKQGQSSYGYTF,TGTGCCAGCAGCTTAAAACAGGGCCAGAGCTCCTATGGCTACACCTTC
-,TRBJ2-1,-,TRBV29-1,CSVEGDNEQFF,TGCAGCGTTGAGGGCGACAATGAGCAGTTCTTC
-,TRBJ1-1,-,TRBV5-1,CASSLRGTGAEAFF,TGCGCCAGCAGCTTACGCGGGACCGGCGCTGAAGCTTTCTTT
TRBD2,TRBJ2-1,-,TRBV20-1,CSASSIGGLPNNEQFF,TGCAGTGCTAGCTCAATCGGGGGACTACCGAACAATGAGCAGTTCTTC
-,TRBJ2-3,-,TRBV2,CASGGARTDTQYF,TGTGCCAGCGGGGGGGCCCGCACAGATACGCAGTATTTT
-,TRBJ1-2,-,TRBV20-1,CSARDLTPGSEGYTF,TGCAGTGCTAGAGATTTGACCCCAGGGTCAGAAGGCTACACCTTC
TRBD2,TRBJ2-1,-,TRBV6-4,CASSGTSGVEQFF,TGTGCCAGCAGTGGGACTAGCGGGGTAGAGCAGTTCTTC
-,TRBJ2-1,-,TRBV29-1,CSVESRAFEQFF,TGCAGCGTTGAATCCAGGGCCTTTGAGCAGTTCTTC
-,TRBJ1-2,once,TRBV20-1,CSAIPAGRFYTF,TGCAGTGCTATCCCGGCGGGGCGCTTCTACACCTTC
-,TRBJ2-7,-,TRBV10-3,CAISDIGGRVEEQYF,TGTGCCATCAGTGATATCGGGGGGCGCGTTGAAGAGCAGTACTTC
TRBD1,TRBJ2-3,few,TRBV20-1,CSAEGQGTDTQYF,TGCAGTGCTGAGGGACAGGGGACAGATACGCAGTATTTT
-,TRBJ1-1,many,TRBV5-1,CASSADGNTEAFF,TGTGCCAGCAGCGCCGACGGGAACACTGAAGCTTTCTTT
-,TRBJ2-1,-,TRBV6-5,CASSPPAVPNEQFF,TGTGCCAGCAGCCCCCCTGCGGTACCCAATGAGCAGTTCTTC
-,TRBJ2-3,few,TRBV7-2,CASSLGSRGGTDTQYF,TGTGCCAGCAGCTTAGGTAGTCGCGGGGGCACAGATACGCAGTATTTT